This T cell receptor (beta chain) is from a study of chemoradiotherapy in HPV16-positive cancers. With respect to this clone: Its antigen is undetermined.

Study-level findings and limits: Candidate HPV-specific clones and E7-related TCR motifs grew in tumor during treatment. Only a couple of HPV16-positive patients supplied the functional HPV-specificity definition.

Samples were taken several times over chemoradiotherapy. The CDR3 consists of 15 residues. Germline-derived CDR1 and CDR2 are MNHEY and SMNVEV (reference sequence). Between the trimmed V and J ends, which lost 1 base and 2 bases, there was a span of 12 bases. Libraries were prepared by immunoSEQ multiplex PCR; TCRdb keeps only in-frame clonotypes and omits some of them. The table shows 4,500 or so clones, with roughly 88% occurring only once. This chain joins TRBV27 and TRBJ2-7; no reliable D call. This receptor was obtained from a human donor with HPV-associated anogenital cancer. The sequencing here drew on tumor tissue, taken from a patient who underwent chemoradiotherapy. CDR3 residues: CASSLLAGATYEQYF. The CDR3 DNA sequence: TGTGCCAGCAGTTTATTGGCAGGAGCTACCTACGAGCAGTACTTC.